This T cell receptor beta chain was captured in a study of blood T cell repertoires in COVID-19. Study context: Acute-phase and convalescent COVID-19 samples originated in the United States, Italy and Spain. In each case, the material was cDNA or gDNA derived from T cells, B-cell-depleted T cells, or PBMCs.

Original handling: Reference gene primers were amplified, and this amplification served to estimate nucleated cell counts. The repertoire was sequenced with immunoSEQ multiplex PCR; TCRdb's copy has only in-frame clones and lacks some. D and trimming were read from the DNA, whereas the V and J calls and clone size are those reported in that table. The sample records fewer than 450,000 clones, roughly 88% being singletons. Seattle-derived patients entered the study during active infection and were followed longitudinally. This CDR3 is built from 17 residues. Trimming stripped 0 bases from V and 4 bases from J, with 21 bases between. Germline V gene lookup returns CDR1 GTSNPN and CDR2 SVGIG (reference sequence).

This chain joins TRBV30 and TRBJ1-1; a weak D match, TRBD1 (6 bases). The clonotype comes from a woman between 50 and 59 years old with COVID-19, enrolled during active disease. What was sequenced was peripheral blood. The CDR3 DNA sequence: TGTGCCTGGAGTGTAATGGGGGGGACACACGAAGGCACTGAAGCTTTCTTT. This sequence encodes CAWSVMGGTHEGTEAFF.